This T cell receptor (beta chain) comes out of a study of blood T cell repertoires in COVID-19. This table comes from immunoSEQ multiplex PCR, and its TCRdb copy is limited to in-frame clones, with some not included. Here the sample spans around 200,000 clones, approximately 87% being singletons. The CDR3 runs to 14 residues. Germline V gene sequence: CDR1 SGHRS, CDR2 YFSETQ. V lost 1 base, J lost 7 bases, and 12 bases lay in between. The V and J genes are TRBV5-1 and TRBJ2-1; D is undetermined. The sequenced material came from peripheral blood. The receptor's source is a woman between 45 and 60 years old with acute or convalescent COVID-19. The CDR3 is CASSLYTEKNEQFF. In nucleotides, the CDR3 is TGCGCCAGCAGCTTGTATACAGAAAAGAATGAGCAGTTCTTC.